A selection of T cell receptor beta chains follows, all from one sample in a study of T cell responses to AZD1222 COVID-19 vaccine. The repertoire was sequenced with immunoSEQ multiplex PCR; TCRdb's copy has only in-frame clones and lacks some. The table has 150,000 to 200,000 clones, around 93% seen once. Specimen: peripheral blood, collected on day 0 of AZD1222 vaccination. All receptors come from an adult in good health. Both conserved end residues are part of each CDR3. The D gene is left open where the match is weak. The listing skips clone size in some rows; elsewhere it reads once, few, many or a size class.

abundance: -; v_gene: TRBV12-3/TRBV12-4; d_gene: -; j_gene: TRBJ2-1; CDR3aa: CASSANYNEQFF; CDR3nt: TGTGCCAGCAGTGCGAACTACAATGAGCAGTTCTTC
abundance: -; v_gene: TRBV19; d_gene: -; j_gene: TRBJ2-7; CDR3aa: CASSSTGTDIYEQYF; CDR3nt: TGTGCCAGTAGTTCCACCGGGACGGATATCTACGAGCAGTACTTC
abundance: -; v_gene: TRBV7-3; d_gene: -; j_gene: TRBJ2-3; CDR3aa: CASSPFPRGPTDTQYF; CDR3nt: TGTGCCAGCAGCCCCTTCCCCCGGGGTCCCACAGATACGCAGTATTTT
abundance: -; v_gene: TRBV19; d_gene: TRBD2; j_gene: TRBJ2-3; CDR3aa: CASSLVAGNTDTQYF; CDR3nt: TGTGCCAGTAGTCTCGTAGCGGGGAACACAGATACGCAGTATTTT
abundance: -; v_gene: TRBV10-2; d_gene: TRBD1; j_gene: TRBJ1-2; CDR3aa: CASRPGQGTYGYTF; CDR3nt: TGCGCCAGCAGACCGGGACAGGGGACTTATGGCTACACCTTC
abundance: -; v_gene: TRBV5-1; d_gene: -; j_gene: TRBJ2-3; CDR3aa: CASSLGGIGPVAQYF; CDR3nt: TGCGCCAGCAGCTTGGGAGGTATTGGGCCTGTGGCGCAGTATTTT
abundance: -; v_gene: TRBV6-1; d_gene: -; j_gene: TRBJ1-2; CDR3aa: CASRERIGGTYHRMIGYTF; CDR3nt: TGTGCCAGCAGGGAAAGAATTGGGGGAACCTACCATCGGATGATTGGCTACACCTTC
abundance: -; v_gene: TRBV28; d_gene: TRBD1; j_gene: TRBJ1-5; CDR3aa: CASTGRGPNQLQHF; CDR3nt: TGTGCCAGCACCGGCAGGGGGCCTAATCAGCTCCAGCATTTT
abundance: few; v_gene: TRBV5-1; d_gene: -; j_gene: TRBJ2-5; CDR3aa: CASSLGGPLGETQYF; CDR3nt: TGCGCCAGCAGCTTGGGGGGCCCCCTAGGGGAGACCCAGTACTTC
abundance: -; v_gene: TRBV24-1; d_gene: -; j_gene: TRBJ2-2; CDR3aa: CATSDLPGYQNTGELFF; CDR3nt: TGTGCCACCAGTGATTTGCCTGGCTACCAGAACACCGGGGAGCTGTTTTTT
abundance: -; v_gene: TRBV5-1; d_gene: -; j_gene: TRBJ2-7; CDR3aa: CASSSSGQGYEQYF; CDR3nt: TGCGCCAGCAGCTCGTCGGGACAAGGCTACGAGCAGTACTTC
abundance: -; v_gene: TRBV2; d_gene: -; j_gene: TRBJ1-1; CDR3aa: CARPGTANTEAFF; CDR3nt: TGTGCTAGGCCCGGGACGGCTAACACTGAAGCTTTCTTT
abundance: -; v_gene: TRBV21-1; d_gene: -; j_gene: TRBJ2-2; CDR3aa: CASSKGAHFSGRTRGTGELFF; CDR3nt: TGTGCCAGCAGCAAAGGGGCCCATTTTAGCGGGAGGACTAGAGGGACCGGGGAGCTGTTTTTT
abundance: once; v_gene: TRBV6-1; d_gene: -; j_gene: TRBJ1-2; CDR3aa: CASSEVLNGYTF; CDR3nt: TGTGCCAGCAGTGAAGTGTTGAATGGCTACACCTTC
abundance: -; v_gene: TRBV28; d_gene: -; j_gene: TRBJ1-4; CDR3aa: CASSIEEKLFF; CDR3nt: TGTGCCAGCAGTATCGAGGAAAAACTGTTTTTT
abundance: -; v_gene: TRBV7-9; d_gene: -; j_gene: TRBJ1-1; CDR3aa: CASSLSQANTEAFF; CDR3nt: TGTGCCAGCAGCTTGTCGCAGGCGAACACTGAAGCTTTCTTT
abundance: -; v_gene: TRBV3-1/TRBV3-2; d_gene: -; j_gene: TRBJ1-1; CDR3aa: CASSQVRRGSHTEAFF; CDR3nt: TGTGCCAGCAGCCAAGTAAGAAGGGGAAGTCATACTGAAGCTTTCTTT
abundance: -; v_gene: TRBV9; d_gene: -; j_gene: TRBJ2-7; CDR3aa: CASSGTSEGFYEQYF; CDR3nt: TGTGCCAGCAGCGGGACCTCCGAGGGGTTCTACGAGCAGTACTTC
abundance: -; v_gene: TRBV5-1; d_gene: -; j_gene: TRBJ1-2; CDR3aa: CASSLAGQGGYTF; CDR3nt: TGCGCCAGCAGCTTGGCCGGACAAGGAGGCTACACCTTC
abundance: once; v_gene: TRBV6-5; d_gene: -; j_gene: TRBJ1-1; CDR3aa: CASSYSRGGRTEAFF; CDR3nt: TGTGCCAGCAGTTACTCGCGAGGCGGGCGCACTGAAGCTTTCTTT